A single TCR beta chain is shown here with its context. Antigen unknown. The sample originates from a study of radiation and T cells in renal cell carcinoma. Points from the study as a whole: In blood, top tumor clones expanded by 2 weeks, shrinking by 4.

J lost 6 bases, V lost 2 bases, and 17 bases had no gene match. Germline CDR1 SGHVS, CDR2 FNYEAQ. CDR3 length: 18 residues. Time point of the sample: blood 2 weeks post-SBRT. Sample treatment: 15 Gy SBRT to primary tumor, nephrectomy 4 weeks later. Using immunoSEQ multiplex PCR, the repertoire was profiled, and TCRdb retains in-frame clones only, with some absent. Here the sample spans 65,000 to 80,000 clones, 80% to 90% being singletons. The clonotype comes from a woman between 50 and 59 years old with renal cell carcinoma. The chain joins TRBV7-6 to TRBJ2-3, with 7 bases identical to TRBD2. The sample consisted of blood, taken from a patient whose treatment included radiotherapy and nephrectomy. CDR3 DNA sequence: TGTGCCAGCAGCTTAACTCGGGTCCGGGCGGGAGTAGGGGATACGCAGTATTTT. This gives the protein CASSLTRVRAGVGDTQYF.